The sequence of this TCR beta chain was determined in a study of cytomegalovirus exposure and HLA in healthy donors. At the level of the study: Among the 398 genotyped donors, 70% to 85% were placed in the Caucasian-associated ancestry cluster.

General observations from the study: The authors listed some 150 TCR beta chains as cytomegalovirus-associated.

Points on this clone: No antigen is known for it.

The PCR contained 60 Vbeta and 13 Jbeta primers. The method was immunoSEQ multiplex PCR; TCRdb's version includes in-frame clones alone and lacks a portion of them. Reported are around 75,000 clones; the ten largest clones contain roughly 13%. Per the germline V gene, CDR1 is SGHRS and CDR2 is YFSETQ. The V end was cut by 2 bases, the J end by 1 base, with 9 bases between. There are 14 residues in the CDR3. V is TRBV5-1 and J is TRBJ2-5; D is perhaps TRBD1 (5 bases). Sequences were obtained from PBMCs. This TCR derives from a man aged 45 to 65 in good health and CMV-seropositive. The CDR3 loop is CASSFDSLQETQYF. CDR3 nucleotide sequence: TGCGCCAGCAGCTTCGACAGCCTCCAAGAGACCCAGTACTTC.